Listed here are 4 T cell receptor beta chains from one sample, sequenced in a study of shared clonotypes between healthy human individuals. Measured with immunoSEQ multiplex PCR; TCRdb has only the in-frame clones, and not every one. The sample yields approximately 2.3 million clones, just over 90% seen once. Sequencing input: naive CD4+ T cells from PBMCs. Subset of the sample: CD45RA+ positively selected. The receptors here all came from a man aged 18 to 29 in good health. Some clones in this sample may be carry-over from other donors' samples.

The chain uses TRBV21-1 and TRBJ2-6. TRBV21-1 is a pseudogene segment. The CDR3 length is 15 residues. CDR3 sequence reads: CASSNYHAGANVLTF. The DNA of the CDR3 is TGTGCCAGCAGCAATTACCACGCTGGGGCCAACGTCCTGACTTTC.

J is TRBJ2-5 and V is TRBV5-1; 7 bases map to TRBD1. The germline gives CDR1 SGHRS, CDR2 YFSETQ. With 6 bases clipped from V and 13 bases from J, the junction kept 21 bases outside the gene matches. The CDR3 extends over 15 amino acids. This chain's CDR3 is CASTRGQERPGRMYF. CDR3 DNA sequence: TGCGCCAGCACCCGAGGACAGGAGCGGCCTGGTAGGATGTACTTC.

This clone was counted once. This chain links TRBV15 with TRBJ2-2, with D unresolved. The CDR3 runs to 15 residues. From germline, CDR1 is LNHNV and CDR2 YYDKDF (reference sequence). Trimming cost V 0 bases and J 6 bases, with 11 bases left between them. CDR3 in DNA: TGTGCCACCAGCAGAGATCCCACGGGTCCCGGGGAGCTGTTTTTT. Translating gives CATSRDPTGPGELFF.

V usage is TRBV18 and J usage is TRBJ2-5, with TRBD1 identical over 9 bases. This CDR3 is 16 amino acids long. V dropped 2 bases and J dropped 2; count of bases not matched to a gene: 6. CDR1 is KGHSH, CDR2 LQKENI, per germline. CDR3 bases: TGTGCCAGCTCACCATGGGGGACAGGGTTACAAGAGACCCAGTACTTC. As protein: CASSPWGTGLQETQYF.